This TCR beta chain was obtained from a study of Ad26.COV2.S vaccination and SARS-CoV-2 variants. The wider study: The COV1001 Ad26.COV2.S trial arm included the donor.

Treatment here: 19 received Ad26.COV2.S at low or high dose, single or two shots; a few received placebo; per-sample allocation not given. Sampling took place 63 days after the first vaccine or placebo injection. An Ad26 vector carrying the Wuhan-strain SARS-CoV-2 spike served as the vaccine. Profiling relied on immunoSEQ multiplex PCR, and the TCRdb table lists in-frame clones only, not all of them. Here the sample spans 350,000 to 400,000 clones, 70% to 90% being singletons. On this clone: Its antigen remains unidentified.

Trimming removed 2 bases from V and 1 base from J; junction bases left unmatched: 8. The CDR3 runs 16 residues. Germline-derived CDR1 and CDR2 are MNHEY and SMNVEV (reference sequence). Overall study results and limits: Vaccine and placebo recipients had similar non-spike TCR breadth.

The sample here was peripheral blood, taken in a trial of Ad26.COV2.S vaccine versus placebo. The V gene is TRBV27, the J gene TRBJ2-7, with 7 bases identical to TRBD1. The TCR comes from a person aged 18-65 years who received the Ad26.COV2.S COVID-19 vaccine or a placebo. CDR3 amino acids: CASSLRGTDPSYEQYF. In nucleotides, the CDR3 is TGTGCCAGCAGTTTAAGAGGGACAGATCCTTCCTACGAGCAGTACTTC.